This T cell receptor beta chain was documented in a study of control samples from healthy donors and cancer patients. This clone is a singleton in its sample. Clones were read by immunoSEQ multiplex PCR, and TCRdb kept only the in-frame ones, dropping some. The table lists around 13,000 clones, 90% to 95% of them singletons. The germline V and J ends were trimmed by 5 bases and 4 bases, with 11 bases remaining between them. Germline assignment: CDR1 MRHNA and CDR2 SNTAGT. This CDR3 has 13 residues. The receptor comes from a man of 80 years or more with lung cancer. Sequences were obtained from PBMCs. V and J are TRBV6-4 and TRBJ1-2, with a possible D match to TRBD1 (5 bases). The CDR3 sequence is CASSQGNAYGYTF. For the CDR3, the DNA is TGTGCCAGCAGTCAGGGCAATGCCTATGGCTACACCTTC.